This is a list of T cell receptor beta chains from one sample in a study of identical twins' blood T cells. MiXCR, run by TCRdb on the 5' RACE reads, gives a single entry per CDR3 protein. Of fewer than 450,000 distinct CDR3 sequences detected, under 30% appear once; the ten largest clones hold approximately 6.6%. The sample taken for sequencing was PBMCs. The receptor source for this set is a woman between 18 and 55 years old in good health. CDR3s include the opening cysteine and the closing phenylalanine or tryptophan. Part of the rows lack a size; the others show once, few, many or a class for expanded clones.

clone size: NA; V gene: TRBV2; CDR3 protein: CASSPSGSPYEQYF
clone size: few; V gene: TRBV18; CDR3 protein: CASSPGQTGVGEAFF
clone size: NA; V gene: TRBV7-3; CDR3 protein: CASSLSRANEKLFF
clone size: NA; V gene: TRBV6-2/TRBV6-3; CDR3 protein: CASSYSIVGSTEAFF
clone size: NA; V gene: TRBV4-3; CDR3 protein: CASSQVLGTTAKNIQYF
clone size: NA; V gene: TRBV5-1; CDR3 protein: CASSFSAHEAFF
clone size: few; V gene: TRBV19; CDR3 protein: CASSGTWETQYF
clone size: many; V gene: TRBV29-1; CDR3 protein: CSVEEIGVAGELFF
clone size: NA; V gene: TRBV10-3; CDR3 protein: CAISGSGQGSNYGYTF
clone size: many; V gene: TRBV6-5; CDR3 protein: CASREDRRRVNTEAFF
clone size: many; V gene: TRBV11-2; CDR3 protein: CASSTRTGGINEQFF
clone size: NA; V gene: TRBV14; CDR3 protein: CASSRGSLYEQYF
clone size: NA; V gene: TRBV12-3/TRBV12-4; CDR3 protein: CASSLGVRRTWDEKLFF
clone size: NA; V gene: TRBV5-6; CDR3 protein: CASTSGTSVYNGQFF
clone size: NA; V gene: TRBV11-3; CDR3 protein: CASSFRSVNYGYTF
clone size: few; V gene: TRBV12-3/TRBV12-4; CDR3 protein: CASSFRAVNYGYTF
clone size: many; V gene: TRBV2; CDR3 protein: CASSGQSTDTQYF
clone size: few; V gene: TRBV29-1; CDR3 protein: CALTEDRVNTEAFF
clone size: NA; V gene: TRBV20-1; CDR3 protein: CSARSPLAGITGELFF
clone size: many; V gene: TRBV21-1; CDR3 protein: CASSNPRRDEAFF
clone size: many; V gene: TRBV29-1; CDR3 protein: CSVTNPGQRNYGYTF
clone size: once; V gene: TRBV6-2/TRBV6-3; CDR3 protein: CASCSPSGAEAFF
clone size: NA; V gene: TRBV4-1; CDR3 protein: CASSRRLAGLTDTQYF
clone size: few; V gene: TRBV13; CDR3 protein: CASSYPAGGEQYF
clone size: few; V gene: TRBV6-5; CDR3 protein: CASSSPGLNTEAFF
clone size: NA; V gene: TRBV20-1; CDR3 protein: CSASRRIMNTEAFF
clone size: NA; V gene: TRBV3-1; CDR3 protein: CASSQDVLNEKLFF
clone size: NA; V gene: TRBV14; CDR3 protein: CASSLQGGIYEQYF